This T cell receptor (beta chain) derives from a study of T cell changes during pregnancy in multiple sclerosis. TCRdb keeps only in-frame clones here, not all; method: immunoSEQ multiplex PCR. This sample has some 17,000 clones, with less than 90% found just once. The V gene's germline CDR1 is WNHNN and CDR2 SYGVQD (reference sequence). The CDR3 contains 20 residues. V lost 3 bases to trimming and J lost 0 bases; unmatched junction nucleotides: 12. This receptor was identified in a female donor in good health, enrolled as a control in a pregnancy study. The chain links TRBV10-1 to TRBJ1-5, with TRBD1 matching 12 bases. The starting material was CD8+ T cells from peripheral blood mononuclear cells, obtained in the third trimester of pregnancy. DNA of the CDR3: TGCGCCAGCAGTGATAAGGGGGGGGACAGGGGGCAGCATAGCAATCAGCCCCAGCATTTT. Translating gives CASSDKGGDRGQHSNQPQHF.